This T cell receptor beta chain was sequenced during a study of blood T cells in healthy people across ages. The CDR3 length is 20 residues. Trimming removed 5 bases from V and 8 bases from J, with 35 bases in between. Germline lookup yields CDR1 MNHEY and CDR2 SMNVEV (reference sequence). PCR was performed a second time for roughly 7 to 11 cycles using a sample-barcoded 5' primer and a J-beta primer mix. Using its own MiXCR run on the 5' RACE reads, TCRdb lists one record per CDR3 protein. Among 250,000 to 300,000 distinct CDR3 sequences listed, 27% were seen once. About this clonotype itself: This sequence may be a read error, since a much larger clone differs from it by one base.

This receptor was taken from a woman between 70 and 85 years old in good health. The rearrangement uses TRBV27 and TRBJ2-3; D is perhaps TRBD2 (10 bases). The sequenced material came from blood. This CDR3 reads CASSATGGYGLAGDSGTQYF. The CDR3 DNA reads as TGTGCCAGCAGTGCAACAGGGGGCTATGGCCTAGCGGGGGATTCAGGTACGCAGTATTTT.